The TCR beta chain described here comes from a study of T cell responses to AZD1222 COVID-19 vaccine. Whole-study results and caveats: Clonal diversity may have been underestimated, and the donors were mostly white British, with more females than males. Reportedly, nearly half the spike-specific TCRs target unmutated variant regions. Repertoires were sampled only after the peak T cell response.

This CDR3 has 15 amino acids. V was cut by 3 bases and J by 1 base, with 13 bases left in between. CDR1 SGHTA and CDR2 FQGNSA come from the germline V gene. The table came from immunoSEQ multiplex PCR; TCRdb's copy has only in-frame clones and leaves some out. This table has 95,000 to 120,000 clones, over 85% appearing once. Points on this clone: The target antigen is unknown.

This chain joins TRBV7-2 and TRBJ2-7; perhaps TRBD1 as D (6 bases). This receptor was taken from an adult in good health. The sample in question was peripheral blood, obtained on day 0 of MenACWY control vaccination. Here the CDR3 reads CASSFLGTGSYEQYF. The CDR3 nucleotides read TGTGCCAGCAGCTTCCTTGGAACAGGGTCCTACGAGCAGTACTTC.